A selection of T cell receptor beta chains follows, all from one sample in a study of CD8+ T cells in alopecia areata. The table came from immunoSEQ multiplex PCR; TCRdb's copy has only in-frame clones and leaves some out. The table lists 150,000 to 250,000 clones, about three fifths of them singletons, with about 5.5% in the top ten. Sequencing used CD4+ T cells sorted from blood, obtained at week 24, from a patient treated with tofacitinib. Receptor source: a human donor with alopecia areata. CDR3s include the opening cysteine and the closing phenylalanine or tryptophan. The order of the fields is V gene, D gene, clone size, J gene, CDR3 protein, CDR3 DNA. A D gene is named only where the DNA matches it firmly. The size of a clone is reported for some rows only, either as once, few or many, or as a class for expanded clones.

v_gene: TRBV7-9; d_gene: TRBD1; abundance: NA; j_gene: TRBJ2-4; CDR3aa: CASSPDRGGKNIQYF; CDR3nt: TGTGCCAGCAGCCCCGACAGGGGAGGCAAAAACATTCAGTACTTC
v_gene: TRBV6-5; d_gene: NA; abundance: NA; j_gene: TRBJ2-3; CDR3aa: CASTRQGSSTDTQYF; CDR3nt: TGTGCCAGCACTCGTCAGGGATCGAGCACAGATACGCAGTATTTT
v_gene: TRBV5-1; d_gene: NA; abundance: NA; j_gene: TRBJ2-3; CDR3aa: CASSLTPLAGTDTQYF; CDR3nt: TGCGCCAGCAGCTTGACCCCCCTAGCAGGCACAGATACGCAGTATTTT
v_gene: TRBV23-1; d_gene: NA; abundance: few; j_gene: TRBJ1-2; CDR3aa: CASSPGQGGYGYTF; CDR3nt: TGCGCCAGCAGTCCCGGACAAGGCGGGTATGGCTACACCTTC
v_gene: TRBV27; d_gene: TRBD2; abundance: NA; j_gene: TRBJ2-7; CDR3aa: CASSSYGLAGDEQYF; CDR3nt: TGTGCCAGCAGTTCATACGGACTAGCGGGAGACGAGCAGTACTTC
v_gene: TRBV29-1; d_gene: TRBD1; abundance: NA; j_gene: TRBJ2-7; CDR3aa: CSVDSGTGTHEQYF; CDR3nt: TGCAGCGTTGACTCCGGGACAGGGACTCACGAGCAGTACTTC
v_gene: TRBV29-1; d_gene: TRBD1; abundance: few; j_gene: TRBJ1-2; CDR3aa: CSATGDSPANYGYTF; CDR3nt: TGCAGCGCTACCGGGGACAGTCCCGCCAACTATGGCTACACCTTC
v_gene: TRBV6-5; d_gene: TRBD2; abundance: few; j_gene: TRBJ2-7; CDR3aa: CASSPPGLAGAQYF; CDR3nt: TGTGCCAGCAGTCCCCCCGGGCTAGCGGGAGCTCAGTACTTC
v_gene: TRBV20-1; d_gene: NA; abundance: NA; j_gene: TRBJ1-1; CDR3aa: CSARWTTEAFF; CDR3nt: TGCAGTGCTAGGTGGACCACTGAAGCTTTCTTT
v_gene: TRBV9; d_gene: NA; abundance: NA; j_gene: TRBJ2-5; CDR3aa: CASSVGGVGGETQYF; CDR3nt: TGTGCCAGCAGCGTAGGCGGGGTTGGCGGAGAGACCCAGTACTTC
v_gene: TRBV5-4; d_gene: TRBD2; abundance: NA; j_gene: TRBJ2-3; CDR3aa: CASSWTSGNTDTQYF; CDR3nt: TGTGCCAGCAGCTGGACTAGCGGCAACACAGATACGCAGTATTTT
v_gene: TRBV27; d_gene: TRBD1; abundance: NA; j_gene: TRBJ2-1; CDR3aa: CASSGDSSYNEQFF; CDR3nt: TGTGCCAGCAGTGGGGACAGCTCCTACAATGAGCAGTTCTTC
v_gene: TRBV29-1; d_gene: TRBD2; abundance: NA; j_gene: TRBJ2-7; CDR3aa: CSVSTGLAGTYGQYF; CDR3nt: TGCAGCGTCTCTACGGGACTAGCGGGAACTTACGGGCAGTACTTC
v_gene: TRBV6-5; d_gene: NA; abundance: NA; j_gene: TRBJ2-2; CDR3aa: CASSYRDTGELFF; CDR3nt: TGTGCCAGCAGTTACAGGGACACCGGGGAGCTGTTTTTT
v_gene: TRBV25-1; d_gene: TRBD1; abundance: NA; j_gene: TRBJ2-1; CDR3aa: CASSRDSSYNEQFF; CDR3nt: TGTGCCAGCAGCAGGGACAGCTCCTACAATGAGCAGTTCTTC
v_gene: TRBV14; d_gene: TRBD2; abundance: NA; j_gene: TRBJ2-5; CDR3aa: CASSPRLAGETQYF; CDR3nt: TGTGCCAGCAGCCCGAGACTAGCTGGCGAGACCCAGTACTTC
v_gene: TRBV29-1; d_gene: NA; abundance: NA; j_gene: TRBJ1-1; CDR3aa: CSVQGLGLQFEAFF; CDR3nt: TGCAGCGTACAGGGCTTAGGGCTACAGTTCGAAGCTTTCTTT
v_gene: TRBV7-2; d_gene: NA; abundance: NA; j_gene: TRBJ1-5; CDR3aa: CASSPQGFNQPQHF; CDR3nt: TGTGCCAGCAGTCCTCAGGGGTTCAATCAGCCCCAGCATTTT
v_gene: TRBV5-1; d_gene: TRBD2; abundance: NA; j_gene: TRBJ2-1; CDR3aa: CASSLRTSGSPRDEQFF; CDR3nt: TGCGCCAGCAGCTTGCGGACTAGCGGGAGTCCGCGGGATGAGCAGTTCTTC
v_gene: TRBV23-1; d_gene: NA; abundance: NA; j_gene: TRBJ1-5; CDR3aa: CASSQTGPMCAGWSNQPQHF; CDR3nt: TGCGCCAGCAGTCAAACCGGGCCTATGTGTGCGGGTTGGAGCAATCAGCCCCAGCATTTT
v_gene: TRBV14; d_gene: TRBD1; abundance: few; j_gene: TRBJ1-6; CDR3aa: CASRVGQGSSPLHF; CDR3nt: TGTGCCAGCCGGGTGGGACAGGGAAGTTCACCCCTCCACTTT
v_gene: TRBV5-1; d_gene: TRBD1; abundance: NA; j_gene: TRBJ2-2; CDR3aa: CASSLDRGNTGELFF; CDR3nt: TGCGCCAGCAGCTTGGACAGGGGGAACACCGGGGAGCTGTTTTTT
v_gene: TRBV30; d_gene: NA; abundance: NA; j_gene: TRBJ2-1; CDR3aa: CAWSKMGEQFF; CDR3nt: TGTGCCTGGAGTAAGATGGGAGAGCAGTTCTTC
v_gene: TRBV7-2; d_gene: NA; abundance: NA; j_gene: TRBJ2-3; CDR3aa: CASSLELVADTQYF; CDR3nt: TGTGCCAGCAGCCTAGAGCTCGTGGCCGATACGCAGTATTTT
v_gene: TRBV5-1; d_gene: NA; abundance: few; j_gene: TRBJ2-5; CDR3aa: CASSLETGLPQETQYF; CDR3nt: TGCGCCAGCAGCTTGGAAACGGGGCTCCCCCAAGAGACCCAGTACTTC
v_gene: TRBV6-6; d_gene: NA; abundance: NA; j_gene: TRBJ1-4; CDR3aa: CASTWRPERGEKLFF; CDR3nt: TGTGCCAGCACATGGAGGCCCGAGCGGGGTGAAAAACTGTTTTTT
v_gene: TRBV18; d_gene: NA; abundance: NA; j_gene: TRBJ1-1; CDR3aa: CASSPLGTNAFF; CDR3nt: TGTGCCAGCTCACCACTGGGGACGAACGCTTTCTTT
v_gene: TRBV7-3; d_gene: NA; abundance: NA; j_gene: TRBJ2-5; CDR3aa: CASSSGQKETQYF; CDR3nt: TGTGCCAGCAGCTCGGGACAAAAAGAGACCCAGTACTTC
v_gene: TRBV6-5; d_gene: NA; abundance: few; j_gene: TRBJ2-5; CDR3aa: CASTLQGQETQYF; CDR3nt: TGTGCCAGCACCCTACAAGGACAAGAGACCCAGTACTTC
v_gene: TRBV10-3; d_gene: NA; abundance: few; j_gene: TRBJ1-6; CDR3aa: CAISVGPPSGTLHF; CDR3nt: TGTGCCATCAGTGTCGGGCCCCCTAGTGGGACCCTCCACTTT
v_gene: TRBV6-4; d_gene: TRBD1; abundance: NA; j_gene: TRBJ1-4; CDR3aa: CASTKSDRDLDEKLFF; CDR3nt: TGTGCCAGCACCAAATCAGACAGGGATCTGGATGAAAAACTGTTTTTT
v_gene: TRBV7-2; d_gene: NA; abundance: once; j_gene: TRBJ2-7; CDR3aa: CASSPQTGDYEQYF; CDR3nt: TGTGCCAGCAGCCCCCAAACTGGGGACTACGAGCAGTACTTC
v_gene: TRBV15; d_gene: NA; abundance: NA; j_gene: TRBJ1-1; CDR3aa: CATSRDLQGSNTEAFF; CDR3nt: TGTGCCACCAGCAGGGATCTACAGGGATCTAACACTGAAGCTTTCTTT
v_gene: TRBV6-4; d_gene: TRBD2; abundance: NA; j_gene: TRBJ2-4; CDR3aa: CASSLAGAAKNIQYF; CDR3nt: TGTGCCAGCAGTCTAGCGGGTGCTGCCAAAAACATTCAGTACTTC
v_gene: TRBV7-9; d_gene: NA; abundance: NA; j_gene: TRBJ2-7; CDR3aa: CASSPGDGEYEQYF; CDR3nt: TGTGCCAGCAGCCCGGGGGACGGAGAGTACGAGCAGTACTTC
v_gene: TRBV5-1; d_gene: TRBD1; abundance: NA; j_gene: TRBJ1-2; CDR3aa: CASSSPGQEGYGYTF; CDR3nt: TGCGCCAGCAGCTCTCCGGGACAGGAGGGGTATGGCTACACCTTC
v_gene: TRBV5-1; d_gene: NA; abundance: few; j_gene: TRBJ1-5; CDR3aa: CASSPGVEQPQHF; CDR3nt: TGCGCCAGCAGCCCAGGGGTGGAGCAGCCCCAGCATTTT
v_gene: TRBV14; d_gene: NA; abundance: NA; j_gene: TRBJ2-6; CDR3aa: CASSQRQSGANVLTF; CDR3nt: TGTGCCAGCAGCCAACGGCAGTCTGGGGCCAACGTCCTGACTTTC
v_gene: TRBV5-1; d_gene: TRBD1; abundance: NA; j_gene: TRBJ2-1; CDR3aa: CASSGQGASNEQFF; CDR3nt: TGCGCCAGCAGCGGACAGGGGGCGAGCAATGAGCAGTTCTTC
v_gene: TRBV27; d_gene: NA; abundance: NA; j_gene: TRBJ2-6; CDR3aa: CASSFAGSGANVLTF; CDR3nt: TGTGCCAGCAGTTTCGCGGGGTCTGGGGCCAACGTCCTGACTTTC
v_gene: TRBV4-1; d_gene: NA; abundance: few; j_gene: TRBJ2-4; CDR3aa: CASSSDRRANIQYF; CDR3nt: TGTGCCAGCAGCTCCGATAGGAGGGCAAACATTCAGTACTTC
v_gene: TRBV28; d_gene: NA; abundance: NA; j_gene: TRBJ2-7; CDR3aa: CASCLEGTSYEQYF; CDR3nt: TGTGCCAGCTGTCTCGAAGGGACTTCCTACGAGCAGTACTTC
v_gene: TRBV7-8; d_gene: NA; abundance: NA; j_gene: TRBJ2-1; CDR3aa: CASSSRGVEQFF; CDR3nt: TGTGCCAGCAGCTCGAGGGGAGTTGAGCAGTTCTTC
v_gene: TRBV29-1; d_gene: NA; abundance: few; j_gene: TRBJ1-5; CDR3aa: CSVEEGPAGRTGQPQHF; CDR3nt: TGCAGCGTTGAAGAAGGGCCGGCAGGACGTACCGGGCAGCCCCAGCATTTT
v_gene: TRBV5-1; d_gene: NA; abundance: NA; j_gene: TRBJ2-5; CDR3aa: CASREQGQETQYF; CDR3nt: TGCGCCAGCAGGGAACAAGGACAAGAGACCCAGTACTTC
v_gene: TRBV19; d_gene: NA; abundance: few; j_gene: TRBJ1-5; CDR3aa: CASRASDGPQHF; CDR3nt: TGTGCCTCACGAGCCAGCGACGGCCCCCAGCATTTT
v_gene: TRBV30; d_gene: NA; abundance: NA; j_gene: TRBJ1-2; CDR3aa: CAWSGDGYTF; CDR3nt: TGTGCCTGGAGTGGGGATGGCTACACCTTC
v_gene: TRBV19; d_gene: TRBD1; abundance: NA; j_gene: TRBJ2-7; CDR3aa: CASSIPGTGKYEQYF; CDR3nt: TGTGCCAGTAGTATACCAGGGACAGGGAAATACGAGCAGTACTTC
v_gene: TRBV5-1; d_gene: TRBD2; abundance: NA; j_gene: TRBJ2-5; CDR3aa: CASSLVASGEETQYF; CDR3nt: TGCGCCAGCAGCTTGGTGGCTAGCGGGGAAGAGACCCAGTACTTC
v_gene: TRBV5-6; d_gene: NA; abundance: NA; j_gene: TRBJ2-5; CDR3aa: CASSPDFLKTQYF; CDR3nt: TGTGCCAGCAGCCCGGACTTTTTAAAGACCCAGTACTTC
v_gene: TRBV7-8; d_gene: NA; abundance: NA; j_gene: TRBJ2-7; CDR3aa: CASSISQDSYEQYF; CDR3nt: TGTGCCAGCAGCATAAGCCAGGACAGCTACGAGCAGTACTTC
v_gene: TRBV2; d_gene: TRBD2; abundance: NA; j_gene: TRBJ2-1; CDR3aa: CASSETSGTYNEQFF; CDR3nt: TGTGCCAGCAGTGAAACTAGCGGGACCTACAATGAGCAGTTCTTC
v_gene: TRBV7-2; d_gene: TRBD2; abundance: NA; j_gene: TRBJ2-1; CDR3aa: CASSRTSATYNEQFF; CDR3nt: TGTGCCAGCAGCCGGACTAGCGCGACTTACAATGAGCAGTTCTTC
v_gene: TRBV10-3; d_gene: NA; abundance: few; j_gene: TRBJ2-7; CDR3aa: CAISGGNYEQYF; CDR3nt: TGTGCCATCAGTGGGGGGAACTACGAGCAGTACTTC
v_gene: TRBV4-1; d_gene: NA; abundance: NA; j_gene: TRBJ2-3; CDR3aa: CASSQVSADTQYF; CDR3nt: TGCGCCAGCAGCCAAGTCAGCGCAGATACGCAGTATTTT